The entry that follows covers one T cell receptor (beta chain) sequence. What it binds is unknown. The sample belongs to a study of T cell responses to AZD1222 COVID-19 vaccine. Study-level findings and limits: Spike-wide coverage was observed for vaccine-associated CD4 TCRs, with dominant responses at 160-218 and 743-854.

Here immunoSEQ multiplex PCR was the method, and the copy in TCRdb shows in-frame clones only, minus some. The sample carries 110,000 to 150,000 clones, approximately 90% recorded once. The sequence was obtained from an adult who received the AZD1222 COVID-19 vaccine. The starting material was peripheral blood, obtained 28 days after the second AZD1222 dose.

The CDR3 reads CASSLFEQYF. DNA of the CDR3: TGTGCCAGCAGTCTCTTCGAGCAGTACTTC. This sequence joins TRBV11-2 and TRBJ2-7, with D unclear. CDR3 length: 10 amino acids. Germline lookup yields CDR1 SGHAT and CDR2 FQNNGV. V was pared by 6 bases and J by 6 bases, with 6 bases between.